This record looks at one TCR beta chain sequence and its context. What this receptor recognizes is not known. Base qualities are not provided; no much larger clone lies one nucleotide away. The CDR1 and CDR2 encoded by the germline V gene (reference sequence) are DFQATT and SNEGSKA. The cysteine opens and the phenylalanine closes a CDR3 of 13 amino acids. CDR3 DNA only is kept here, 39 bases in frame from base 1. At the junction V is shortened by 5 bases and J by 11 bases; bases outside the gene matches: 9. This sample is drawn from a study of CD8 T cells in ankylosing spondylitis (dated 2017 in TCRdb). Looking at the study overall: T cell receptor beta repertoires were profiled in healthy donors and ankylosing spondylitis patients so that disease-linked TCR variants could be found. In total, the full study cohort was made up of 85 to 140 healthy donors and 25 or so ankylosing spondylitis patients. Peripheral blood samples were taken, and synovial fluid was additionally collected from ankylosing spondylitis patients.

TCRdb shows the sequencer as Illumina HiSeq 2500. Quantitative 5'-RACE with molecular barcodes was used to prepare TCR beta libraries. The original pipeline was this. Disease-linked TCR variants were identified with a new computational method built on a probabilistic model of VDJ rearrangement. TCRdb cleaned the public reads at Q25 with fastp, built clones with MiXCR and kept in-frame beta chains. Each CDR3 protein gets just one entry, which takes the most common genes and DNA from the rows behind it. These V and J calls derive from TCRdb rather than the authors' analysis. For this sample there are some 120,000 distinct CDR3 sequences; roughly an eighth appear just once. Jointly, the top ten make up around 3% of the sample. Points the paper makes about the study in general: In peripheral blood, the disease-linked clones were found at relatively low frequencies and had a CD8+ phenotype. A TCR beta motif made up of several highly homologous amino acid variants appeared to be characteristic of blood from ankylosing spondylitis patients. The disease-linked clones were reported to be significantly enriched in matched synovial fluid samples from ankylosing spondylitis patients. Some TCR beta motif variants had previously been reported in synovial fluid and blood of reactive arthritis patients, which suggested common disease-initiation mechanisms.

This chain is built from TRBV20-1 and TRBJ1-4; a stretch of 9 junction bases matches TRBD1. This TCR was sampled from a female donor with ankylosing spondylitis or in good health (not recorded which). Material: blood, either unsorted or a sorted T cell fraction (not recorded which). The nucleotide sequence is TGCAGTGCTGTCACAGGGGGCGAGGGGAAACTGTTTTTT. It codes for CSAVTGGEGKLFF.